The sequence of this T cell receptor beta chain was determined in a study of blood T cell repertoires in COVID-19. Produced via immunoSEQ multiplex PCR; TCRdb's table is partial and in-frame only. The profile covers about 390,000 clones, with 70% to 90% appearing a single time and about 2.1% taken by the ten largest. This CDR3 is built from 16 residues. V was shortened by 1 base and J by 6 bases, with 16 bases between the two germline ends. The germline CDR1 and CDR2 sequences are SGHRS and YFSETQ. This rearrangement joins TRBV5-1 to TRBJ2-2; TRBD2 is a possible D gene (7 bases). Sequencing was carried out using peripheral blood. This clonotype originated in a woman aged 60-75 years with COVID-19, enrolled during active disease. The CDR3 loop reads CASSLSSGGGAGELFF. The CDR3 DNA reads TGCGCCAGCAGCTTGTCGTCGGGGGGCGGAGCCGGGGAGCTGTTTTTT.